Below, 7 T cell receptor beta chains from the same sample are listed, as sequenced in a study of radiation and T cells in renal cell carcinoma (dated by TCRdb to about 2020). The library was produced with the immunoSEQ multiplex PCR assay. TCRdb limited this immuneACCESS table to in-frame rearrangements with V and J called. A share of clones is missing; checked studies link under half to unresolved V genes, and the rest is unexplained. The sample table lists 13,000 or so clones, roughly three fifths of them with a count of one. The ten largest clones capture roughly 13% of the sample. The sample's time point label, decoded: tumor resected at nephrectomy. In the paper's terms, the treatment or condition label means: treatment-naive control, cytoreductive nephrectomy. Sequenced here: tumor tissue, sampled from a patient whose treatment was nephrectomy without radiotherapy. The receptors here all came from a man aged 45-65 years with renal cell carcinoma.

In the case of this clone: The sample contains more than one DNA sequence encoding this CDR3. The genes are TRBV27 and TRBJ1-6, with D tentatively TRBD1 (6 bases). V was clipped by 5 bases and J by 1 base, with 12 bases between them. Germline V gene lookup returns CDR1 MNHEY and CDR2 SMNVEV (reference sequence). The CDR3 has 16 amino acids. DNA for the CDR3: TGTGCCAGCAGTCTTGGGGGCGGGTCCTATAATTCACCCCTCCACTTT. Translation gives CASSLGGGSYNSPLHF.

The rearrangement joins TRBV14 to TRBJ2-7; 10 nucleotides line up with TRBD2. Unmatched junction bases numbered 3, after V lost 4 bases and J lost 0 bases. Germline V lookup: CDR1 SGHDN, CDR2 FVKESK. This CDR3 contains 15 residues. The CDR3 reads CASSRLAGGSYEQYF. In nucleotides, the CDR3 is TGTGCCAGCAGCCGCTTAGCGGGGGGCTCCTACGAGCAGTACTTC.

This clone qualifies as medium-sized. The chain combines TRBV7-3 with TRBJ1-1; possibly TRBD1 for D (6 bases). CDR1 is SGHTA, CDR2 FQGTGA, per germline. Between the trimmed V and J ends, which lost 5 bases and 1 base, there was a span of 17 bases. The CDR3 runs 16 residues. This CDR3 reads CASSPGPLGANTEAFF. For the CDR3, the DNA is TGTGCCAGCAGCCCGGGACCGCTGGGGGCGAACACTGAAGCTTTCTTT.

This clone was detected a few times. This chain connects TRBV9 to TRBJ1-1; TRBD1 aligns across 9 bases. The CDR3 has 15 residues. V gave up 3 bases and J gave up 2 bases; unmatched junction bases: 5. Germline CDR1 reads SGDLS; CDR2 reads YYNGEE. In DNA form, the CDR3 reads TGTGCCAGCAGCGCCTGGACAGGGGACAACACTGAAGCTTTCTTT. Residues: CASSAWTGDNTEAFF.

The chain recombines TRBV6-6 with TRBJ2-3; D gene ambiguous. Germline assignment: CDR1 MNHNY and CDR2 SVGAGI (reference sequence). This CDR3 is built from 12 residues. V was clipped by 5 bases and J by 5 bases, with 8 bases between them. This CDR3 reads CASSPDGDTQYF. Written as DNA, the CDR3 is TGTGCCAGCAGTCCTGACGGAGATACGCAGTATTTT.

The sample holds a few counts of this clone. V and J are TRBV7-8 and TRBJ2-7; no firm D call. V lost 0 bases and J 5 bases, leaving 11 bases between the germline ends. Per germline, CDR1 SGHVS and CDR2 FQNEAQ. This CDR3 has 14 amino acids. The CDR3 sequence is CASSLAPQRNEQYF. The DNA for the CDR3 is TGTGCCAGCAGCTTAGCGCCCCAGCGTAACGAGCAGTACTTC.

The V gene is TRBV28, the J gene TRBJ2-3; 8 nucleotides agree with TRBD2. This CDR3 spans 15 amino acids. Trimming removed 2 bases from V and 4 bases from J; junction bases left unmatched: 5. Germline-derived CDR1 and CDR2 are MDHEN and SYDVKM. The CDR3 protein is CASSLIGGGPDTQYF. The CDR3 region has the DNA TGTGCCAGCAGTTTAATCGGGGGGGGCCCAGATACGCAGTATTTT. The full variable domain, in which reference TRBV28 and TRBJ2-3 provide the parts outside the CDR3, is DVKVTQSSRYLVKRTGEKVFLECVQDMDHENMFWYRQDPGLGLRLIYFSYDVKMKEKGDIPEGYSVSREKKERFSLILESASTNQTSMYLCASSLIGGGPDTQYFGPGTRLTVL.